This T cell receptor (beta chain) was sequenced in a study of T cell responses to AZD1222 COVID-19 vaccine. Study-level results: Only five or six individuals given AZD1222 were seropositive at baseline. Unmutated variant regions are reportedly the target of nearly half of TCRs that are spike-specific.

Analysis merged second doses at about 4 or about 12 weeks. The data were produced by immunoSEQ multiplex PCR, yet TCRdb's version contains in-frame clones alone and is incomplete. The sample lists tens of thousands of clones; roughly 90% were seen once. With regard to this clone: Its antigen is currently unknown.

With 0 bases clipped from V and 2 bases from J, the junction kept 3 bases outside the gene matches. The CDR3 loop spans 15 amino acids. Germline V gene data show CDR1 as SGDLS and CDR2 as YYNGEE. The sample here was peripheral blood, taken 28 days after the second AZD1222 dose. The chain combines TRBV9 with TRBJ2-7; TRBD1 agrees at 9 bases. The receptor comes from an adult who received the AZD1222 COVID-19 vaccine. The CDR3 spells CASSVGGTGTYEQYF. In DNA form, the CDR3 reads TGTGCCAGCAGCGTAGGGGGGACAGGGACCTACGAGCAGTACTTC.